The sequence of this TCR beta chain was determined in a study of cytomegalovirus exposure and HLA in healthy donors. Points from the study as a whole: Cytomegalovirus status was reportedly diagnosed by the classifier with high specificity and sensitivity. Some TCR beta chains (roughly 160 of them) were listed as cytomegalovirus-associated. Most TCR sequences were seen very rarely across donors, but some public TCRs occurred in many.

This CDR3 has 14 residues. Comments on this clone: Its target is not known.

Profiled with immunoSEQ multiplex PCR; TCRdb holds only in-frame clones, not every one. The repertoire holds some 170,000 clones, with 80% to 85% as singletons. The rearrangement uses TRBV21-1 and TRBJ2-7; the DNA was not used to check the table's D call, TRBD1. TRBV21-1 is shown as a pseudogene. The sequence derives from a man aged 25 to 40 in good health and CMV-seropositive. The sample consisted of PBMCs. The CDR3 reads CASSKAGATYEQYF. CDR3 bases: TGTGCCAGCAGCAAAGCTGGGGCCACCTACGAGCAGTACTTC.